A single sample gave rise to the 14 T cell receptor beta chains below, sequenced in a study of T-cell reconstitution after alpha-beta-depleted transplantation in children. The authors prepared the TCRbeta library with unique molecular identifiers. MiXCR was run by TCRdb on the PCR reads, yielding one entry per CDR3 protein. This table has 600,000 to 700,000 distinct CDR3 sequences, 16% appearing once. Sequencing used PBMCs from the stem cell graft donor, obtained from the stem cell graft. The receptors were gathered from a human donor who donated a stem cell graft to a child with acute myeloid leukemia.

The V gene is TRBV10-3, the J gene TRBJ2-1; 11 bases agree with TRBD2. Per the germline V gene, CDR1 is ENHRY and CDR2 is SYGVKD. CDR3 size: 17 residues. V was clipped by 0 bases and J by 4 bases; unmatched bases: 5. The CDR3 here is CAISESPTSGVYNEQFF. The CDR3 nucleotides are TGTGCCATCAGTGAGTCCCCGACTAGCGGGGTTTACAATGAGCAGTTCTTC.

This clonotype appeared a few times. This CDR3 reads CASSLDRTGNGYTF. The CDR3 DNA follows: TGTGCCAGCAGCTTAGATAGGACAGGGAATGGCTACACCTTC. The V and J genes are TRBV11-2 and TRBJ1-2; 8 bases fit TRBD1. Germline V gives CDR1 SGHAT, CDR2 FQNNGV. Trimming took 0 bases from V and 6 from J; bases not matched to a gene: 3. The CDR3 loop spans 14 amino acids.

V gene TRBV6-4 combines with J gene TRBJ2-1; TRBD2 aligns across 10 bases. Per germline, CDR1 MRHNA and CDR2 SNTAGT. This CDR3 spans 15 amino acids. The trim removed 0 bases at V and 5 bases at J, leaving 1 base unmatched. Here the CDR3 DNA reads TGTGCCAGCAGTGACTCACTAGCGGGAAACAATGAGCAGTTCTTC. This codes for CASSDSLAGNNEQFF.

This clonotype has just a few counts. This CDR3 reads CASSLVGTRATDTQYF. The CDR3 DNA reads as TGTGCCAGCAGCTTAGTTGGGACTAGGGCCACAGATACGCAGTATTTT. V is TRBV7-2 and J is TRBJ2-3, with 8 bases matching TRBD2. V shed 1 base and J 2 bases; nucleotides not matched to a gene: 5. Germline V gene sequence: CDR1 SGHTA, CDR2 FQGNSA. This CDR3 is built from 16 residues.

The rearrangement links TRBV11-2 to TRBJ2-4, with a tentative D call TRBD2 (5 bases). CDR1 and CDR2 (germline): SGHAT, FQNNGV. V was cut by 0 bases and J by 0 bases, with 9 bases left in between. This CDR3 contains 16 residues. The chain's CDR3 is CASSLEGSLAKNIQYF. In DNA, the CDR3 is TGTGCCAGCAGCTTAGAAGGGAGTTTAGCCAAAAACATTCAGTACTTC.

This clonotype was seen only a few times. The chain joins TRBV7-8 to TRBJ1-2; 11 nucleotides line up with TRBD1. CDR3 size: 16 residues. The J segment lost 4 bases and the V segment lost 5 bases, leaving 9 bases of the junction unmatched. Germline assignment: CDR1 SGHVS and CDR2 FQNEAQ. The CDR3 region has the DNA TGTGCCAGCAGCAATACCGGGACAGGGGGTGTCTATGGCTACACCTTC. Residues: CASSNTGTGGVYGYTF.

This clonotype has more than one count but fewer than ten. The rearrangement links TRBV7-2 to TRBJ2-3; D unclear. The CDR3 loop spans 15 amino acids. The ends were cut back, 1 base at V and 2 bases at J, with 10 bases in the middle. CDR1 is SGHTA and CDR2 is FQGNSA in the germline V gene. The CDR3 spells CASSLESRNTDTQYF. Here the CDR3 DNA reads TGTGCCAGCAGCTTAGAGTCCCGTAACACAGATACGCAGTATTTT.

This clonotype was recorded a few times. The V gene is TRBV30, the J gene TRBJ2-7; D remains unclear. The germline V gene encodes CDR1 GTSNPN and CDR2 SVGIG (reference sequence). This CDR3 contains 11 residues. V lost 4 bases and J 2 bases, leaving 6 bases between the germline ends. CDR3 sequence: CAWTETYEQYF. The CDR3 DNA sequence: TGTGCCTGGACGGAAACCTACGAGCAGTACTTC.

This clonotype was observed at least ten times. This chain links TRBV20-1 with TRBJ1-6; unclear D gene. V lost 0 bases to trimming and J lost 12 bases, with 18 bases between them. The CDR3 contains 15 residues. Germline CDR1 and CDR2: DFQATT and SNEGSKA (reference sequence). For the CDR3, the DNA is TGCAGTGCTAGAGATCAGGAGGTGCGAAGTTTACCCCTCCACTTT. Protein product: CSARDQEVRSLPLHF.

This clonotype was counted ten times or more. V is TRBV7-2 and J is TRBJ2-3, with D possibly called TRBD1 or TRBD2 (5 bases each). The CDR3 has 17 amino acids. The V end lost 5 bases, the J end lost 5 bases, and 23 bases lay between the germline ends. Germline CDR1 reads SGHTA; CDR2 reads FQGNSA. This chain's CDR3 is CASSVQGTETPLDTQYF. The CDR3 bases are TGTGCCAGCAGCGTCCAAGGGACCGAGACCCCCTTAGATACGCAGTATTTT.

This clonotype has more than one count but fewer than ten. J is TRBJ1-1 and V is TRBV12-5, with 9 bases matching TRBD1. This CDR3 contains 14 residues. J gave up 4 bases and V 1 base, and 1 base lay outside the gene matches. Germline V lookup: CDR1 LGHNT, CDR2 FRNRAP. Here the CDR3 DNA reads TGTGCTAGTGGTTTGGGGACAGGGGCCACTGAAGCTTTCTTT. It encodes CASGLGTGATEAFF.

Many counts were recorded for this clonotype. The chain has TRBV20-1 and TRBJ2-7, with D maybe TRBD2 (6 bases). V lost 5 bases to trimming and J lost 3 bases, with 11 bases between them. CDR1 and CDR2 from the germline V gene are DFQATT and SNEGSKA (reference sequence). There are 12 residues in the CDR3. The CDR3 DNA sequence: TGCAGTGCTGAAGCGGGTCTCTACGAGCAGTACTTC. It is translated as CSAEAGLYEQYF.

There are many counts of this clonotype. The rearrangement uses TRBV7-2 and TRBJ1-1; D might be TRBD1 (5 bases). V shed 1 base and J shed 5 bases, with 11 bases lying between them. The CDR3 totals 14 residues. Looked up from germline, CDR1 is SGHTA and CDR2 is FQGNSA. The CDR3: CASSLEGFGTEAFF. The CDR3 DNA follows: TGTGCCAGCAGCTTAGAGGGGTTCGGAACTGAAGCTTTCTTT.

At least ten counts were recorded for this clonotype. DNA for the CDR3: TGTGCCACCAGTGATTTACCAGGGAGCTCCTACAATGAGCAGTTCTTC. Amino acids: CATSDLPGSSYNEQFF. V and J are TRBV24-1 and TRBJ2-1; the D call may be TRBD1 or TRBD2 (5 bases each). Per germline, CDR1 KGHDR and CDR2 SFDVKD. Trimming cost V 1 base and J 0 bases, with 9 bases left between them. CDR3 length equals 16 residues.